These 2 T cell receptor beta chains originate from one sample sequenced in a study of human T cells and chemical hapten exposure. The time point here: healthy volunteer bleed at 6 weeks. The total RNA was obtained from whole blood that was not fractionated. MiXCR was run by TCRdb on the RACE reads, yielding one entry per CDR3 protein. The profile covers some 78,000 distinct CDR3 sequences, with under 10% appearing a single time and more than 1.5% taken by the ten largest. Sequencing was done on a sample of whole blood. These TCRs come from a male donor in good health. Some clones in this sample may be carry-over from other donors' samples.

This clonotype appeared a few times. This rearrangement joins TRBV30 to TRBJ1-1, with D hard to call. The CDR3 runs to 12 residues. The germline V gene encodes CDR1 GTSNPN and CDR2 SVGIG (reference sequence). V shed 2 bases and J shed 3 bases, with 7 bases lying between them. CDR3 nucleotides: TGTGCCTGGAGTCACCTGCACACTGAAGCTTTCTTT. Its translation: CAWSHLHTEAFF.

The rearrangement links TRBV14 to TRBJ2-2, with 7 bases fitting TRBD1. In germline, CDR1 is SGHDN, CDR2 FVKESK. With V trimmed by 4 bases and J by 1 base, 6 bases remained unmatched. CDR3 length equals 16 residues. In DNA form, the CDR3 reads TGTGCCAGCAGCCGTTCCGACAGGGTGAACACCGGGGAGCTGTTTTTT. Translating it yields CASSRSDRVNTGELFF. The variable domain in full, completed from reference TRBV14 and TRBJ2-2, reads EAGVTQFPSHSVIEKGQTVTLRCDPISGHDNLYWYRRVMGKEIKFLLHFVKESKQDESGMPNNRFLAERTGGTYSTLKVQPAELEDSGVYFCASSRSDRVNTGELFFGEGSRLTVL.